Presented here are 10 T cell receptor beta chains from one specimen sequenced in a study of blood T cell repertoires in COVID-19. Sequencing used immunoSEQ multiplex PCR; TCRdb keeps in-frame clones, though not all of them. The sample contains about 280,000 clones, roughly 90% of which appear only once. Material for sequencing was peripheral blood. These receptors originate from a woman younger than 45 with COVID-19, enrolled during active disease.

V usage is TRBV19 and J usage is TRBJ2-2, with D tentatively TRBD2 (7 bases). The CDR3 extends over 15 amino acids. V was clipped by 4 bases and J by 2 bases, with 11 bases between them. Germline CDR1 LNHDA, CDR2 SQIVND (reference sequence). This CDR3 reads CASSNRGGNTGELFF. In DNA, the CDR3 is TGTGCCAGTAGTAATAGGGGGGGTAACACCGGGGAGCTGTTTTTT. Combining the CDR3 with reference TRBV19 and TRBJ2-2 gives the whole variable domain DGGITQSPKYLFRKEGQNVTLSCEQNLNHDAMYWYRQDPGQGLRLIYYSQIVNDFQKGDIAEGYSVSREKKESFPLTVTSAQKNPTAFYLCASSNRGGNTGELFFGEGSRLTVL.

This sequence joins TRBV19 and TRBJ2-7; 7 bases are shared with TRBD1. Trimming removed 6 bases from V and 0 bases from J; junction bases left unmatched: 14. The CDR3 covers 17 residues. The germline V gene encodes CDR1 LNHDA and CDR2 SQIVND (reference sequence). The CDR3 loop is CASSDRPGQRSSYEQYF. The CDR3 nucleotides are TGTGCCAGTAGCGACCGACCGGGACAGAGAAGCTCCTACGAGCAGTACTTC. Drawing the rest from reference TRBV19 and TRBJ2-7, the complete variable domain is DGGITQSPKYLFRKEGQNVTLSCEQNLNHDAMYWYRQDPGQGLRLIYYSQIVNDFQKGDIAEGYSVSREKKESFPLTVTSAQKNPTAFYLCASSDRPGQRSSYEQYFGPGTRLTVT.

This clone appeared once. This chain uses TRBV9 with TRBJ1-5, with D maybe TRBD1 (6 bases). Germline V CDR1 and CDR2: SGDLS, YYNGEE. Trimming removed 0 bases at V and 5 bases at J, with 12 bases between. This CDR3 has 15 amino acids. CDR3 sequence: CASSVGGGGDQPQHF. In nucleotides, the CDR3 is TGTGCCAGCAGCGTAGGAGGAGGGGGGGATCAGCCCCAGCATTTT.

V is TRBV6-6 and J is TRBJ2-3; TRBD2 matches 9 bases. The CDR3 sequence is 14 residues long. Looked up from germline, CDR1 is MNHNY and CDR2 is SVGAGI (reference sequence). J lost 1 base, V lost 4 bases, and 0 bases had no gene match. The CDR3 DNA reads TGTGCCAGCAGTTCTAGCGGGGGCACAGATACGCAGTATTTT. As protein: CASSSSGGTDTQYF.

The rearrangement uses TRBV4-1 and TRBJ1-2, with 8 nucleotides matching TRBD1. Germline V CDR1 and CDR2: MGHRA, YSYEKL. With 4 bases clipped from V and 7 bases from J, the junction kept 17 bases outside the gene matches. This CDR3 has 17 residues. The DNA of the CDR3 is TGCGCCAGCAGCCCTCATACAGGGGGGAAATATAACGGTGGCTACACCTTC. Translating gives CASSPHTGGKYNGGYTF.

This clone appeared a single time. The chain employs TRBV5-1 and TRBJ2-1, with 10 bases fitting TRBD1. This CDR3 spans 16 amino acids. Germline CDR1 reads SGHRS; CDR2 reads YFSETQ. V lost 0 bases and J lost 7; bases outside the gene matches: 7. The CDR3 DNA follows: TGCGCCAGCAGCTTGGACCCGGGACAGGGGATGAATGAGCAGTTCTTC. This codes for CASSLDPGQGMNEQFF.

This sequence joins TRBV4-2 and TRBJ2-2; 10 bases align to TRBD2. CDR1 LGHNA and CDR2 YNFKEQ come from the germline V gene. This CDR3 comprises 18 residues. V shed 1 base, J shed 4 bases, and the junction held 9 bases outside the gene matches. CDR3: CASSQVLAGAGGTGELFF. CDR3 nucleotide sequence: TGTGCCAGCAGCCAAGTTCTAGCGGGGGCCGGTGGCACCGGGGAGCTGTTTTTT.

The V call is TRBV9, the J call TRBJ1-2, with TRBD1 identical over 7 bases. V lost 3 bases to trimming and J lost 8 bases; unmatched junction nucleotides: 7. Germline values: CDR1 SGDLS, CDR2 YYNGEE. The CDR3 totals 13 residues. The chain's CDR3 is CASSATGTVGYTF. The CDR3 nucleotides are TGTGCCAGCAGCGCCACCGGGACAGTCGGCTACACCTTC.

CDR3 in DNA: TGTGCCAGCAGCTACCACAGGGGGGGAGATGAAAAACTGTTTTTT. It codes for CASSYHRGGDEKLFF. The chain has TRBV5-4 and TRBJ1-4; 8 bases fit TRBD1. Per the germline V gene, CDR1 is SGHNT and CDR2 is YYREEE (reference sequence). This CDR3 spans 15 amino acids. Trimming took 3 bases from V and 6 from J; bases not matched to a gene: 7. Supplemented by reference TRBV5-4 and TRBJ1-4, the full variable domain reads ETGVTQSPTHLIKTRGQQVTLRCSSQSGHNTVSWYQQALGQGPQFIFQYYREEENGRGNFPPRFSGLQFPNYSSELNVNALELDDSALYLCASSYHRGGDEKLFFGSGTQLSVL.

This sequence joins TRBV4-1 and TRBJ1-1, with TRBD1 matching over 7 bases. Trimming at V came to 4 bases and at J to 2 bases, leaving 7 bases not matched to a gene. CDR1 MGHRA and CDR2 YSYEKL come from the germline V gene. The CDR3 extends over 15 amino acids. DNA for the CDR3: TGCGCCAGCAGCCTCCGGGACAGAGATAACACTGAAGCTTTCTTT. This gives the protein CASSLRDRDNTEAFF.